Each of the 32 T cell receptor beta chains below was sequenced from the same sample in a study of T cells after somatic rescue of genetic block. Profiled with immunoSEQ multiplex PCR; TCRdb holds only in-frame clones, not every one. The sample has 67,000 or so clones; about nine tenths are singletons. Sequencing was performed on peripheral blood mononuclear cells (PBMCs). The receptors stem from a man in his thirties or forties.

Written as DNA, the CDR3 is TGTGCCAGCAGCTTGTTGACAGGGGGCGTCTACGAGCAGTACTTC. Translated: CASSLLTGGVYEQYF. The chain has TRBV5-8 and TRBJ2-7; 10 bases are shared with TRBD1. J was trimmed by 3 bases and V by 1 base; bases with no gene match: 4. The CDR3 spans 15 residues. Germline loops: CDR1 SGHTS, CDR2 YDEGEE.

The V and J genes are TRBV6-5 and TRBJ2-7; 11 nucleotides line up with TRBD2. CDR1 and CDR2 (germline): MNHEY, SVGAGI. The CDR3 extends over 14 amino acids. Trimming took 8 bases from V and 4 from J; bases not matched to a gene: 7. CDR3 sequence: CASGLLAGVYEQYF. CDR3 bases: TGTGCCAGCGGATTACTAGCGGGAGTTTACGAGCAGTACTTC.

The rearrangement uses TRBV5-1 and TRBJ2-7; 10 bases map to TRBD2. CDR1 is SGHRS and CDR2 is YFSETQ in the germline V gene. This CDR3 region has 14 residues. The V and J ends lost 1 base and 4 bases, in that order; junction bases with no gene match: 2. The CDR3 reads CASSLSGREYEQYF. The CDR3 DNA reads as TGCGCCAGCAGCTTGAGCGGGAGGGAGTACGAGCAGTACTTC. Looking up the rest from reference TRBV5-1 and TRBJ2-7 gives the full variable domain: KAGVTQTPRYLIKTRGQQVTLSCSPISGHRSVSWYQQTPGQGLQFLFEYFSETQRNKGNFPGRFSGRQFSNSRSEMNVSTLELGDSALYLCASSLSGREYEQYFGPGTRLTVT.

This chain uses TRBV7-9 with TRBJ2-7; TRBD1 agrees at 9 bases. J was trimmed by 7 bases and V by 4 bases; bases with no gene match: 8. Germline lookup yields CDR1 SEHNR and CDR2 FQNEAQ (reference sequence). The CDR3 totals 14 residues. CDR3 loop: CASSSGQGYGEQYF. The CDR3 DNA reads as TGTGCCAGCAGCTCGGGACAGGGCTACGGGGAGCAGTACTTC. The full variable domain, with the rest looked up from reference TRBV7-9 and TRBJ2-7, is DTGVSQNPRHKITKRGQNVTFRCDPISEHNRLYWYRQTLGQGPEFLTYFQNEAQLEKSRLLSDRFSAERPKGSFSTLEIQRTEQGDSAMYLCASSSGQGYGEQYFGPGTRLTVT.

The rearrangement links TRBV25-1 to TRBJ2-2, with a possible D match to TRBD1 (7 bases). The V gene lost 3 bases and the J gene lost 0 bases, with 11 bases spanning the gap. The CDR3 loop spans 16 amino acids. CDR1 is MGHDK, CDR2 SYGVNS, per germline. Here the CDR3 reads CASSDPRGANTGELFF. CDR3 DNA: TGTGCCAGCAGTGACCCCAGGGGGGCGAACACCGGGGAGCTGTTTTTT.

This chain connects TRBV6-1 to TRBJ2-7; a weak D match, TRBD1 (6 bases). Deletions cut 9 bases from V and 5 bases from J, with 17 bases between. The germline V gene encodes CDR1 MNHNS and CDR2 SASEGT. This CDR3 has 13 amino acids. The chain's CDR3 is CARIQGNGDEQYF. CDR3 bases: TGTGCCAGAATACAGGGCAATGGGGACGAGCAGTACTTC.

The V call is TRBV15, the J call TRBJ2-3; possibly TRBD2 for D (6 bases). The CDR3 contains 17 residues. V was trimmed by 0 bases and J by 0 bases, leaving 13 bases between them. CDR1 is LNHNV and CDR2 is YYDKDF in the germline V gene (reference sequence). CDR3 coding DNA: TGTGCCACCAGCAGAGATCGGCGGGATCTAAGCACAGATACGCAGTATTTT. Translated: CATSRDRRDLSTDTQYF. The full variable domain, with the rest looked up from reference TRBV15 and TRBJ2-3, is DAMVIQNPRYQVTQFGKPVTLSCSQTLNHNVMYWYQQKSSQAPKLLFHYYDKDFNNEADTPDNFQSRRPNTSFCFLDIRSPGLGDTAMYLCATSRDRRDLSTDTQYFGPGTRLTVL.

This clone was picked up a small number of times. This CDR3 reads CASRGTEDYYGYTF. The CDR3 DNA reads TGTGCCAGCAGGGGGACAGAGGACTACTATGGCTACACCTTC. This chain joins TRBV4-2 and TRBJ1-2, with TRBD1 matching 7 bases. Per the germline V gene, CDR1 is LGHNA and CDR2 is YNFKEQ. The CDR3 covers 14 residues. With 6 bases clipped from V and 3 bases from J, the junction kept 7 bases outside the gene matches.

The CDR3 is CSVAGQGVGYTF. CDR3 DNA: TGCAGCGTCGCGGGACAGGGGGTTGGCTACACCTTC. The V call is TRBV29-1, the J call TRBJ1-2, with 11 positions matching TRBD1. With V trimmed by 6 bases and J by 7 bases, 4 bases remained unmatched. Germline CDR1 is SQVTM and CDR2 is ANQGSEA. CDR3 length: 12 amino acids.

The J gene is TRBJ2-5, the V gene TRBV6-5; D is undetermined. The CDR3 covers 14 residues. V was shortened by 0 bases and J by 4 bases, with 9 bases between the two germline ends. Germline lookup yields CDR1 MNHEY and CDR2 SVGAGI. CDR3 sequence (DNA): TGTGCCAGCAGTTACTCGTCGGGTCTAGAGACCCAGTACTTC. This translates into CASSYSSGLETQYF.

This clone has a handful of counts. The rearrangement links TRBV5-1 to TRBJ1-1; D unclear. This CDR3 comprises 14 residues. Trimming took 0 bases from V and 1 from J, leaving 7 bases between them. Germline CDR1 reads SGHRS; CDR2 reads YFSETQ. Here the CDR3 reads CASSLEPANTEAFF. CDR3 sequence (DNA): TGCGCCAGCAGCTTGGAGCCTGCGAACACTGAAGCTTTCTTT.

The chain employs TRBV30 and TRBJ2-2; 7 bases line up with TRBD1. This CDR3 is 15 amino acids long. Per germline, CDR1 GTSNPN and CDR2 SVGIG (reference sequence). V dropped 5 bases and J dropped 2; count of bases not matched to a gene: 8. The CDR3 sequence: CAWATGVQNTGELFF. The CDR3 DNA reads TGTGCCTGGGCTACAGGGGTGCAAAACACCGGGGAGCTGTTTTTT.

V is TRBV5-1 and J is TRBJ2-7; 8 nucleotides align to TRBD2. Trimming cost V 3 bases and J 3 bases; bases outside gene matches: 8. There are 15 residues in the CDR3. In germline, CDR1 is SGHRS, CDR2 YFSETQ. CDR3 in amino acids: CASSSRERGNYEQYF. CDR3 DNA sequence: TGCGCCAGCAGCTCCCGCGAGCGGGGGAACTACGAGCAGTACTTC.

V usage is TRBV15 and J usage is TRBJ2-3; TRBD2 matches 13 bases. This CDR3 spans 15 amino acids. Germline trimming cut 3 bases from V and 12 bases from J; bases unmatched to any gene: 9. Germline CDR1 reads LNHNV; CDR2 reads YYDKDF (reference sequence). This CDR3 is CATSRGTSGILTQYF. The CDR3 nucleotides read TGTGCCACCAGCAGGGGGACTAGCGGGATCCTCACCCAGTATTTT.

This clone was picked up a small number of times. The CDR3 sequence is CASGLGQPNGEQYF. CDR3 sequence (DNA): TGTGCTAGTGGTTTGGGACAGCCAAATGGAGAGCAGTACTTC. The V gene is TRBV12-5, the J gene TRBJ2-7; tentatively, D is TRBD1 (5 bases). The CDR3 covers 14 residues. Germline V CDR1 and CDR2: LGHNT, FRNRAP. Trimming cost V 1 base and J 7 bases, with 14 bases left between them.

The chain is built from TRBV10-3 and TRBJ1-4, with D unclear. The CDR3 runs to 13 residues. Trimming shortened V by 3 bases and J by 8 bases, and 10 bases separated the two germline ends. Germline CDR1 is ENHRY and CDR2 is SYGVKD. DNA of the CDR3: TGTGCCATCAGTGATGAGGTACACGAAAAACTGTTTTTT. This encodes CAISDEVHEKLFF.

This sequence joins TRBV7-9 and TRBJ2-2; no clear D gene. CDR1 and CDR2 (germline): SEHNR, FQNEAQ (reference sequence). The CDR3 consists of 12 residues. Trimming left V 10 bases short and J 6 bases short, with 12 bases between. For the CDR3, the DNA is TGTGCCACCACACCCCTCCCCGGGGAGCTGTTTTTT. As protein: CATTPLPGELFF. Combining the CDR3 with reference TRBV7-9 and TRBJ2-2 gives the whole variable domain DTGVSQNPRHKITKRGQNVTFRCDPISEHNRLYWYRQTLGQGPEFLTYFQNEAQLEKSRLLSDRFSAERPKGSFSTLEIQRTEQGDSAMYLCATTPLPGELFFGEGSRLTVL.

The V gene is TRBV19, the J gene TRBJ2-7; 7 nucleotides match TRBD1. The V segment lost 4 bases and the J segment 12 bases; nucleotides outside the gene matches: 12. Germline CDR1 LNHDA, CDR2 SQIVND (reference sequence). The CDR3 has 13 residues. The chain's CDR3 is CASSTLPRDRLYF. CDR3 sequence (DNA): TGTGCCAGTAGTACTCTTCCTCGGGACAGATTGTACTTC.

This chain links TRBV7-9 with TRBJ1-1; no clear D gene. The CDR3 is 13 amino acids. The V and J ends lost 2 bases and 1 base respectively, with 5 bases between them. Germline lookup yields CDR1 SEHNR and CDR2 FQNEAQ (reference sequence). In nucleotides, the CDR3 is TGTGCCAGCAGCTTACAGCCGAACACTGAAGCTTTCTTT. This translates into CASSLQPNTEAFF.

The rearrangement joins TRBV29-1 to TRBJ2-7; 7 bases agree with TRBD1. Trimming removed 6 bases from V and 8 bases from J; junction bases left unmatched: 7. CDR3 length equals 11 residues. The germline V gene has CDR1 SQVTM and CDR2 ANQGSEA. CDR3 sequence reads: CSVTGVDKQYF. DNA for the CDR3: TGCAGCGTAACAGGGGTGGATAAGCAGTACTTC.

The genes are TRBV25-1 and TRBJ1-2; TRBD1 might be the D (5 bases). Germline V lookup: CDR1 MGHDK, CDR2 SYGVNS. V lost 1 base to trimming and J lost 4 bases, with 13 bases between them. CDR3 length: 15 amino acids. The CDR3 loop is CASSESGKGTYGYTF. In DNA form, the CDR3 reads TGTGCCAGCAGTGAATCGGGGAAGGGGACCTATGGCTACACCTTC.

V is TRBV27 and J is TRBJ1-1, with 10 positions matching TRBD1. Losses at the gene ends were 2 bases for V and 5 bases for J; bases not matched to a gene: 5. The CDR3 loop spans 15 amino acids. Germline CDR1 reads MNHEY; CDR2 reads SMNVEV (reference sequence). The CDR3 DNA sequence: TGTGCCAGCAGTTTACGGACAGGGGGTCCGACTGAAGCTTTCTTT. This codes for CASSLRTGGPTEAFF.

This chain uses TRBV6-1 with TRBJ2-3; TRBD2 agrees at 9 bases. The V and J ends lost 4 bases and 0 bases, in that order; junction bases with no gene match: 8. This CDR3 is 17 amino acids long. Germline assignment: CDR1 MNHNS and CDR2 SASEGT. The CDR3 loop is CASSGPGLAASTDTQYF. CDR3 DNA: TGTGCCAGCAGTGGACCGGGACTAGCAGCTAGCACAGATACGCAGTATTTT.

The chain joins TRBV5-1 to TRBJ1-1, with D perhaps matching TRBD1 (5 bases). V lost 3 bases to trimming and J lost 0 bases, with 6 bases between them. The CDR3 has 13 residues. Germline CDR1 and CDR2: SGHRS and YFSETQ. The CDR3 loop reads CASSSGVNTEAFF. The CDR3 nucleotides read TGCGCCAGCAGCTCGGGGGTGAACACTGAAGCTTTCTTT.

V and J are TRBV2 and TRBJ2-3; D possibly corresponds to TRBD1 (6 bases). The CDR3 runs to 16 residues. V was pared by 6 bases and J by 0 bases, with 16 bases between. The germline V gene has CDR1 SNHLY and CDR2 FYNNEI. CDR3 in DNA: TGTGCCAGCAGGGGAGTCGGGACAACTAGCACAGATACGCAGTATTTT. Amino acids: CASRGVGTTSTDTQYF.

The chain has TRBV4-2 and TRBJ2-2; TRBD1 agrees at 7 bases. V lost 3 bases and J lost 4; bases outside the gene matches: 5. This CDR3 contains 15 residues. In germline, CDR1 is LGHNA, CDR2 YNFKEQ. The CDR3 is CASSQRGPSTGELFF. Written as DNA, the CDR3 is TGTGCCAGCAGCCAGAGGGGGCCGAGCACCGGGGAGCTGTTTTTT.

The V call is TRBV4-1, the J call TRBJ2-7, with 7 bases matching TRBD1. V was clipped by 1 base and J by 3 bases; unmatched bases: 0. Germline assignment: CDR1 MGHRA and CDR2 YSYEKL. The length of the CDR3 is 13 residues. The CDR3 spells CASSQGTGYEQYF. The CDR3 DNA reads TGCGCCAGCAGCCAAGGGACAGGCTACGAGCAGTACTTC.

J is TRBJ2-3 and V is TRBV27, with 11 bases fitting TRBD2. CDR3 length: 16 residues. V shed 5 bases, J shed 5 bases, and the junction held 9 bases outside the gene matches. Germline V CDR1 and CDR2: MNHEY, SMNVEV (reference sequence). The CDR3 region has the DNA TGTGCCAGCAGTAGACTAGCGGGGATAAGGGGAGATACGCAGTATTTT. Protein sequence: CASSRLAGIRGDTQYF.

The chain employs TRBV9 and TRBJ2-2; TRBD1 matches 8 bases. V lost 7 bases and J lost 4; bases outside the gene matches: 6. This CDR3 comprises 14 residues. The germline V gene has CDR1 SGDLS and CDR2 YYNGEE. The CDR3 loop is CASSDRAGTGELFF. The CDR3, as DNA: TGTGCCAGCTCGGACAGGGCAGGCACCGGGGAGCTGTTTTTT.

This chain uses TRBV5-4 with TRBJ2-3; 13 bases map to TRBD2. The CDR3 covers 17 residues. After removal of 0 bases from V and 5 bases from J, the junction contained 6 bases not matched to a gene. In germline, CDR1 is SGHNT, CDR2 YYREEE (reference sequence). Here the CDR3 reads CASSLAPTSGRRDTQYF. CDR3 bases: TGTGCCAGCAGCTTGGCTCCGACTAGCGGGAGGCGAGATACGCAGTATTTT.

The chain has TRBV4-3 and TRBJ2-7; D is perhaps TRBD2 (6 bases). The V end was cut by 1 base, the J end by 3 bases, with 7 bases between. Germline V gene data show CDR1 as LGHNA and CDR2 as YSLEER. The CDR3 runs 13 residues. This CDR3 is CASSQVGSYEQYF. The CDR3, as DNA: TGCGCCAGCAGCCAAGTCGGGAGCTACGAGCAGTACTTC.

The genes are TRBV11-2 and TRBJ2-3; 8 bases match TRBD2. The CDR3 covers 13 residues. Looked up from germline, CDR1 is SGHAT and CDR2 is FQNNGV. With 0 bases clipped from V and 12 bases from J, the junction kept 5 bases outside the gene matches. The CDR3: CASSLDLSGIQYF. CDR3 in DNA: TGTGCCAGCAGCTTAGATCTTAGCGGGATACAGTATTTT.